The present TCR beta chain was sequenced within a study of a mutant IDH1 vaccine in newly diagnosed glioma. Data came from immunoSEQ multiplex PCR; TCRdb stores just in-frame clones and leaves some out. The profile shows 32,000 or so clones, about 79% of them singletons. J was trimmed by 3 bases and V by 0 bases; bases with no gene match: 2. In germline, CDR1 is KGHSH, CDR2 LQKENI. This CDR3 is 14 amino acids long. Time point here: week 5, during vaccination. Vaccination comprised doses that each held 300 ug of mutant IDH1 20-mer peptide, plus topical imiquimod. In the case of this clone: What it binds is unknown.

The source of this sequence is a man between 25 and 39 years old with glioma. This material consisted of PBMCs, taken from a glioma patient whose treatment included an IDH1 peptide vaccine. V is TRBV18 and J is TRBJ2-7, with TRBD1 identical over 7 bases. The CDR3 sequence is CASSPPAGGYEQYF. The CDR3 DNA is TGTGCCAGCTCACCACCTGCAGGGGGCTACGAGCAGTACTTC.